A single sample gave rise to the 4 T cell receptor beta chains below, sequenced in a study of blood T cell repertoires in COVID-19. Some clones are missing from TCRdb's copy, which holds only in-frame ones; the method was immunoSEQ multiplex PCR. This sample has some 300,000 clones, with 75% to 90% found just once. The specimen sequenced was PBMCs or T cells enriched from blood (not recorded which). The receptors stem from a woman between 40 and 50 years old who had recovered from COVID-19.

This clone was detected once. Here the CDR3 DNA reads TGTGCCAGTAGACAGGGGGCGGGTCAGCCCCAGCATTTT. Translated: CASRQGAGQPQHF. This sequence joins TRBV19 and TRBJ1-5; 9 bases are shared with TRBD1. V was clipped by 6 bases and J by 6 bases; unmatched bases: 3. The CDR3 covers 13 residues. Germline values: CDR1 LNHDA, CDR2 SQIVND (reference sequence).

The V and J genes are TRBV29-1 and TRBJ2-1, with TRBD1 matching over 9 bases. Unmatched junction bases numbered 8, after V lost 1 base and J lost 7 bases. The CDR3 covers 15 residues. Germline V CDR1 and CDR2: SQVTM, ANQGSEA. The CDR3 DNA follows: TGCAGCGTTGAAGGGGTACAGGGGGCAAGGAATGAGCAGTTCTTC. Amino acids: CSVEGVQGARNEQFF.

The chain employs TRBV19 and TRBJ2-7; the D gene is possibly TRBD1 (5 bases). The CDR3 is made up of 15 amino acids. Germline CDR1 and CDR2: LNHDA and SQIVND (reference sequence). V shed 2 bases and J shed 0 bases, with 11 bases lying between them. The DNA for the CDR3 is TGTGCCAGTAGTATAAGGGGCTCGCACTCCTACGAGCAGTACTTC. It is translated as CASSIRGSHSYEQYF. The variable domain in full, with the rest retrieved from reference TRBV19 and TRBJ2-7, is DGGITQSPKYLFRKEGQNVTLSCEQNLNHDAMYWYRQDPGQGLRLIYYSQIVNDFQKGDIAEGYSVSREKKESFPLTVTSAQKNPTAFYLCASSIRGSHSYEQYFGPGTRLTVT.

The rearrangement uses TRBV6-2 or TRBV6-3 and TRBJ1-2, with D uncertain. Germline lookup yields CDR1 MNHEY and CDR2 SVGEGT. The length of the CDR3 is 15 residues. Trimming stripped 2 bases from V and 2 bases from J, with 12 bases between. CDR3 in amino acids: CASSYDTVLNYGYTF. In DNA form, the CDR3 reads TGTGCCAGCAGTTACGATACAGTTCTAAACTATGGCTACACCTTC.